This entry is about one TCR beta chain. Antigen unknown. The PCR template was genomic DNA. Amplification of the beta chain CDR3 used 30 forward and 13 reverse multiplex primers. TCRdb fed the multiplex PCR reads into MiXCR, producing one record per CDR3 protein. Altogether 250,000 or so distinct CDR3 sequences are present, 40% to 50% being singletons, with the ten largest covering roughly an eighth. Anyone with other autoimmune disease or infection in the prior four weeks was excluded. This sample is drawn from a study of type 1 and type 2 diabetes patients. Broader study findings: Type 1 diabetes repertoires were significantly less diverse than type 2 diabetes ones.

The material sequenced was peripheral blood mononuclear cells (PBMCs). The sequence came from a young man with type 2 diabetes.

In nucleotides, the CDR3 is TGCAGTGCCATCATCGGGACGGGGAGGCCCTACGAGCAGTACTTC. This sequence encodes CSAIIGTGRPYEQYF. The V call is TRBV20-1, the J call TRBJ2-7; D perhaps matches TRBD2 (6 bases). The germline V gene encodes CDR1 DFQATT and CDR2 SNEGSKA (reference sequence). The CDR3 spans 15 residues. V dropped 6 bases and J dropped 2 bases, with 20 bases sitting between them.